The sequence of this TCR beta chain was determined in a study of cytomegalovirus exposure and HLA in healthy donors (TCRdb year 2017). For the wider study: In an earlier analysis of some 610 of the donors, less than 350 Gb of sequence data and about 110 million unique TCR beta sequences from about 179 million T cells were reported. In the later analysis, no new phenotypic data were used to find candidate immune exposures; instead, reliance was placed on TCR beta sequences and their occurrence across donors. Alongside the repertoire data, information on donor age, sex, ethnicity and CMV serostatus was compiled. A separate validation cohort of roughly 130 different subjects was used in addition to the roughly 620-subject first cohort. To predict cytomegalovirus infection status, the study combined high-throughput TCR immunosequencing, statistical association of individual TCRs with disease status, and machine learning. Using immunosequencing, the study profiled T cell repertoires from 500 to 800 subjects and related those repertoires to cytomegalovirus serostatus. On average, roughly 240,000 unique TCR beta nucleotide sequences were sequenced per donor among 300 to 500 genotyped donors of the cohort, with 15% to 20% of those sequences being non-productive. All discovery cohort repertoires had been generated using a single sequencing platform. About 320 gigabases of sequencing data and tens of millions of unique TCR sequences were included in an early release covering about 620 HLA-typed donors. The study was designed to test whether signatures of past pathogen exposure could be identified by cataloging public T cell receptors. An earlier analysis of some 600 of the donors applied high-throughput TCR beta sequencing to assess whether each TCR beta V gene segment acted as functional or pseudogenic. Four or five DR-DQ haplotypes were handled as single units for association and clustering because linkage in the cohort was strong. The number of donors typed differed by locus, with about 629-630 for A, B, C, DRB1 and DQB1, around 500 for DQA1, about 610 for DPA1, and under 490 for DPB1. Genome-wide SNP genotypes for about 55% of the roughly 670 donors were used in a later genetic analysis, which treated that subset as a discovery cohort. Both class I and class II loci were covered by HLA typing, at four-digit resolution. In a later analysis, previously published TCR beta repertoires from about 640 donors were re-analyzed and high-resolution HLA genotyping was added so that TCR occurrence patterns could be studied. Of the 350 to 450 genotyped donors, less than 85% were placed in the genetic ancestry cluster associated with self-reported Caucasian donors. Study-level results and caveats: An association between a missense DCLRE1C variant and V-gene and J-gene trimming of TCR beta chains was found in a later genetic analysis and replicated in an independent cohort. Only TCR beta chains were sequenced in this cohort, and the absence of alpha or paired-chain data limited detectable features. According to a later analysis, TCR association rates differed among HLA loci, with DRB1 alleles showing the most associated TCRs and HLA-C alleles showing the fewest. A few of the identified cytomegalovirus-associated TCR beta chains were confirmed in vitro to be specific for cytomegalovirus antigens. An earlier analysis of several hundred of the donors showed that most TCR beta V segments appeared in productive rearrangements either about 87% or about 30% of the time, which broadly matched IMGT annotations. It was suggested by the authors that the approach could potentially be generalized to other disease states and immunological phenotypes. In a later analysis, several top co-occurrence clusters were reported to appear linked to parvovirus B19, influenza, CMV and Epstein-Barr virus. The presence/absence analyses assumed that sequencing depth was roughly uniform across donors, and that assumption may not be true. Compared with equally common non-associated chains, HLA-associated TCR beta chains in a later analysis were more clonally expanded and had lower generation probabilities. A later genetic analysis reported fewer N-insertions in productive TCRs among donors in an Asian-associated ancestry cluster than the roughly 700-donor mean. Because HLA typing was unavailable for some donors at each locus, only the typed subset was used in association tests. At a false discovery rate of 0.05, a later analysis linked 16,951 TCR beta sequences to specific HLA alleles. Linkage disequilibrium might explain the correlated functional status among segregating V segments, but an unknown experimental factor could not be ruled out. The study gave a list of around 170 TCR beta chains associated with cytomegalovirus. Most TCR sequences were observed very rarely across donors, whereas some public TCRs were present in many individuals. Assigning TCR associations to individual alleles was difficult when HLA alleles, especially DR and DQ, strongly co-occurred. In a later analysis, most CMV-associated TCR beta chains were found to appear HLA-restricted, with HLA associations seemingly driven largely by CMV exposure. The only immune exposure information available for the cohort was CMV serostatus. The earlier analysis of about 600 of the donors excluded 15 to 20 rarely observed V segments, including chromosome 9 orphons, because counts were too low. In both the original and validation cohorts, the classifier was reported to diagnose cytomegalovirus status with high specificity and sensitivity. The sequencing pipeline was judged likely to have produced a cluster of highly shared sequence variants as a technical artifact. A further reported finding was that TCR beta sequences accurately predicted the HLA-A and HLA-B alleles for most subjects in the first cohort. Because the 87-base-pair reads could not distinguish some IMGT-functional V segments, including TRBV6-2 and TRBV6-3, those segments were excluded.

In total, 630 or so healthy bone marrow donors made up the cohort. Cohort members were all nominally healthy when sampled, although unrecorded immune exposures were likely present. The donor was CMV seropositive and belonged to the group of more than 250 seropositive cohort members. A peripheral blood sample was provided by each donor, and peripheral blood mononuclear cells were used for TCR beta sequencing. The Qiagen DNeasy Blood Extraction Kit was used to extract genomic DNA from the blood cell samples. To note about this clone: What antigen it recognizes has not been identified.

Compared with germline, V lacks 10 bases and J lacks 6 bases; bases without a gene match: 13. The germline V gene gives CDR1 as MDHEN and CDR2 as SYDVKM. Its CDR3 holds 15 amino acids, cysteine through phenylalanine. The retained sequence is limited to the CDR3, 45 bases, with the frame set at the first base. Library generation was performed with the immunoSEQ multiplex PCR assay. The multiplex PCR relied on a mix of 60 forward primers for TCR Vbeta segments and 13 reverse primers for TCR Jbeta segments. The CDR3 region of rearranged TCR beta genes was amplified from genomic DNA with a multiplex PCR assay. On the Illumina HiSeq System, the amplified TCR beta libraries were sequenced as 87-base-pair reads. Processing in the source paper ran as follows. Across the roughly 640 repertoires, a later analysis counted about 81 million unique TCR beta chains, 9.5 million to 12 million of which were shared by at least two donors. Raw reads were error-corrected and collapsed into unique sequences with a nearest-neighbor algorithm that merged closely related sequences to remove PCR and sequencing errors. To assign V, D and J gene segments, CDR3 sequences were aligned to IMGT reference sequences. For a sequence to be retained, a match of at least six nucleotides to both a V gene segment and a J gene segment was required. Rearrangements were called productive when the CDR3 lacked stop codons and stayed in frame with V and J; all others were non-productive. Following IMGT convention, CDR3 was defined as the stretch from the second conserved V-encoded cysteine up to the conserved J-encoded phenylalanine. Sequences without an unambiguous match to a single V gene segment were excluded from the earlier analysis of several hundred of the donors. In an earlier analysis of almost 600 of the donors, a V segment was called functional when productive rearrangements were above 56.7%, and segregating when the standard deviation between donors exceeded 5%. To diagnose cytomegalovirus status from the catalog of TCR beta chain sequences, a statistical classification framework was built. In a later analysis, TCR nucleotide sequences were compared against IMGT/GENE-DB human TR gene sequences so that V and J genes could be assigned. Using the TCRdist pipeline, a later analysis assigned CDR3 sequences along with most-parsimonious VDJ recombination scenarios. In a later analysis, each TCR beta chain was defined by its CDR3 amino acid sequence together with its V-gene family, and reads without a unique V-gene family were excluded. As a way to deal with suspected cross-contamination and a sequencing artifact, a later analysis dropped roughly 620 nucleotide sequences that were highly shared and had low generation probability. For each public chain, a later analysis derived a clonal expansion index from normalized ranks of inferred template counts within each repertoire. In a later analysis, generation probabilities were computed using a VDJ recombination model fitted to out-of-frame rearrangements, and the results were checked against IGoR. Hypergeometric tests were used in a later analysis to score TCR-TCR, TCR-HLA and TCR-CMV co-occurrence, with a repertoire-size bias correction applied to the TCR pairs. A later analysis estimated false discovery rates by permuting HLA or CMV assignments 20 times. In a later analysis, co-occurring TCRs were grouped using DBSCAN, and TCRdist sequence similarity was added for clustering within HLA-allele-positive subsets. Repertoires with fewer than 30,000 or more than 120,000 public chains, plus five repertoires with anomalous nucleotide sharing, were excluded from co-occurrence clustering. TCRdb holds this immuneACCESS table with in-frame rearrangements only. Some clones are missing; in checked studies, unresolved V genes explain under half, and the rest has no known cause. V, J and clone size are those of that table, while D and trimming were read from the DNA. The table for this sample records tens of thousands of clones. The ten top clones hold about 3.8% of the sample.

Sequenced input: PBMCs. The sequence joins TRBV28 to TRBJ2-7, with TRBD1 identical over 12 junction bases. This receptor was obtained from a female donor in good health and CMV-seropositive. The nucleotide sequence reads as follows: TGTGCCACCTCATCAACCGGGACAGGGGGCGCCGAGCAGTACTTC. It translates as CATSSTGTGGAEQYF.